Listed below are T cell receptor beta chains from one sample, sequenced in a study of cytomegalovirus exposure and HLA in healthy donors. The method was immunoSEQ multiplex PCR; TCRdb's version includes in-frame clones alone and lacks a portion of them. The repertoire holds 100,000 to 150,000 clones, with more than 95% as singletons. Sequenced material: PBMCs. The receptors originated from a man aged 18 to 29 in good health and CMV-seronegative. Each CDR3 is given with its conserved first and last residue. The D gene is left open where the match is weak. Not every row has a clone size; where given, it reads once, few, many or a size class.

NA,TRBJ2-5,TRBD1,TRBV6-5,TGTGCCAGCAAAAACCGGGACAGGGAGGGAGAGACCCAGTACTTC,CASKNRDREGETQYF
NA,TRBJ2-5,NA,TRBV6-6,TGTGCCAGCAGTTACTCCCTAGAGACCCAGTACTTC,CASSYSLETQYF
NA,TRBJ2-7,TRBD2,TRBV29-1,TGCAGCGTTGCCCGACTAGCGGGCGAGCACTACGAGCAGTACTTC,CSVARLAGEHYEQYF
NA,TRBJ2-1,TRBD2,TRBV6-1,TGTGCCAGCAGCGAAACCGGGACTAGCGGGATGGTTGAGCAGTTCTTC,CASSETGTSGMVEQFF
NA,TRBJ1-1,NA,TRBV7-6,TGTGCCAGCAGCTTAGCCGGTTTAGGGGATGAAGCTTTCTTT,CASSLAGLGDEAFF
NA,TRBJ2-1,NA,TRBV27,TGTGCCAGCAGTTCGGGGATAGGAGGTGTCTCCTACAATGAGCAGTTCTTC,CASSSGIGGVSYNEQFF
NA,TRBJ1-1,TRBD1,TRBV25-1,TGTGCCAGCAGTGAATTCAGGACAGGGGCCCCCAACACTGAAGCTTTCTTT,CASSEFRTGAPNTEAFF
NA,TRBJ1-4,NA,TRBV28,TGTGCCAGCAGAACGTCTATAGTCACTAATGAAAAACTGTTTTTT,CASRTSIVTNEKLFF
NA,TRBJ1-1,TRBD1,TRBV7-2,TGTGCCAGCAGCAAAGCAGGGGGCAACACTGAAGCTTTCTTT,CASSKAGGNTEAFF
NA,TRBJ1-3,NA,TRBV9,TGTGCCAGCAGCCAGGGTGGTCGGTCTGGAAACACCATATATTTT,CASSQGGRSGNTIYF
NA,TRBJ2-5,TRBD2,TRBV11-2,TGTGCCAGCAGCGGAGGACTAGGAGAGACCCAGTACTTC,CASSGGLGETQYF
NA,TRBJ2-7,NA,TRBV5-6,TGTGCCAGCAGCTTTGCAGGCATGGTGGAGCAGTACTTC,CASSFAGMVEQYF
NA,TRBJ2-7,NA,TRBV11-2,TGTGCCAGCGGGAGAACCCGCGACCCCTACGAGCAGTACTTC,CASGRTRDPYEQYF
once,TRBJ1-1,TRBD1,TRBV30,TGTGCCTTCTGCGGGACAGCCATGAACACTGAAGCTTTCTTT,CAFCGTAMNTEAFF
NA,TRBJ2-7,NA,TRBV7-2,TGTGCCAGCAGCTTAGGGAACAGGGTTACCTACGAGCAGTACTTC,CASSLGNRVTYEQYF
NA,TRBJ2-7,NA,TRBV5-1,TGCGCCAGCAGCTTGGATGGCGGCCGGTTATACGAGCAGTACTTC,CASSLDGGRLYEQYF
once,TRBJ1-1,NA,TRBV7-9,TGTGCCAGCAGACTCGCCTCAGGGGAAACTGAAGCTTTCTTT,CASRLASGETEAFF
once,TRBJ2-7,TRBD2,TRBV28,TGTGCCACCTCCTCGGGGGGGCGGGGATACGAGCAGTACTTC,CATSSGGRGYEQYF
NA,TRBJ2-3,NA,TRBV11-2,TGTGCCAGCAGCGCCCTTACCAAGCGGACCACAGATACGCAGTATTTT,CASSALTKRTTDTQYF
NA,TRBJ1-1,NA,TRBV6-5,TGTGCCAGCCATTCAGTGAACACTGAAGCTTTCTTT,CASHSVNTEAFF